Shown below are 30 T cell receptor beta chains from a single sample sequenced in a study of T-cell reconstitution after alpha-beta-depleted transplantation in children (dated by TCRdb to about 2016). Library preparation used PCR. TCRdb names Illumina HiSeq 2500 as the instrument used. TCR libraries were prepared with molecular barcoding, using unique molecular identifiers to normalize TCRbeta repertoire quantification. TCRdb trimmed public reads at Q25 via fastp, called clones via MiXCR and kept in-frame beta chains. A single entry per CDR3 protein holds the most common genes and DNA from its merged rows. This sample gives approximately 980,000 distinct CDR3 sequences in total; roughly 29% of them show up just once. Around 30% of the sample is taken by the ten largest. What the treatment or condition label conveys for this sample: allogeneic hematopoietic cell transplantation with graft depleted of TCRalphabeta T cells and CD19 B cells.

The specimen comprised PBMCs, mostly from graft donor cells, sampled 360 days after TCRalphabeta/CD19-depleted stem cell transplant. The receptors were sampled from a boy under three years old who had a stem cell transplant for SCID, so the T cells may come from the graft donor.

V and J are TRBV29-1 and TRBJ2-3, with TRBD2 matching 14 bases. Germline V gene sequence: CDR1 SQVTM, CDR2 ANQGSEA. The V gene end was trimmed by 5 bases and the J gene end by 0 bases; junction bases not matched to a gene: 4. CDR3 size: 16 residues. CDR3 DNA: TGCAGCGTTCCCAGGACTAGCGGGGGGAGCACAGATACGCAGTATTTT. As protein: CSVPRTSGGSTDTQYF.

This clonotype came up once. The rearrangement uses TRBV4-1 and TRBJ2-7, with 10 bases identical to TRBD1. The ends lost 4 bases at V and 3 bases at J; junction bases unmatched: 9. The CDR3 runs 16 residues. Germline values: CDR1 MGHRA, CDR2 YSYEKL. CDR3 protein: CASSPDRDRGSYEQYF. CDR3 sequence (DNA): TGCGCCAGCAGCCCAGACCGGGACAGGGGAAGCTACGAGCAGTACTTC.

The gene calls are TRBV6-5 and TRBJ2-1, with 8 bases fitting TRBD1. The germline gives CDR1 MNHEY, CDR2 SVGAGI. Unmatched junction bases numbered 9, after V lost 4 bases and J lost 4 bases. This CDR3 has 16 residues. The CDR3 bases are TGTGCCAGCAGTTCGCGACAGGGGATCCCTTACAATGAGCAGTTCTTC. The encoded protein is CASSSRQGIPYNEQFF.

This clonotype was counted only a few times. The gene calls are TRBV12-3 or TRBV12-4 and TRBJ2-1; 10 bases map to TRBD1. The CDR3 contains 20 residues. V dropped 3 bases and J dropped 1; count of bases not matched to a gene: 15. CDR3 nucleotide sequence: TGTGCCAGCAGTTTTACCCTCTGGGACAGGGGTTCTGGATCCTACAATGAGCAGTTCTTC. Translating gives CASSFTLWDRGSGSYNEQFF.

This clonotype was observed at least ten times. The chain recombines TRBV20-1 with TRBJ2-3; D possibly corresponds to TRBD1 (6 bases). The CDR3 spans 14 residues. CDR1 is DFQATT, CDR2 SNEGSKA, per germline (reference sequence). Trimming pared 3 bases from V and 2 bases from J, leaving 12 bases between. Here the CDR3 DNA reads TGCAGTGCTAGCCAGGGGCAAAACACAGATACGCAGTATTTT. Translating it yields CSASQGQNTDTQYF.

The chain links TRBV19 to TRBJ1-2, with D unresolved. The germline gives CDR1 LNHDA, CDR2 SQIVND (reference sequence). V dropped 9 bases and J dropped 5 bases, with 13 bases sitting between them. The CDR3 sequence is 12 residues long. CDR3 region: CASTSSGYGYTF. DNA for the CDR3: TGTGCCAGCACCTCGTCGGGGTATGGCTACACCTTC.

V is TRBV9 and J is TRBJ1-2; D remains ambiguous. This CDR3 has 13 residues. V shed 4 bases and J shed 6 bases, with 13 bases lying between them. CDR1 SGDLS and CDR2 YYNGEE come from the germline V gene. CDR3 protein: CASSPRWRDGYTF. Written as DNA, the CDR3 is TGTGCCAGCAGCCCACGTTGGAGGGATGGCTACACCTTC.

Here the CDR3 reads CASSLDPGWRETQYF. The CDR3 bases are TGCGCCAGCAGCTTGGATCCGGGGTGGAGAGAGACCCAGTACTTC. V usage is TRBV5-1 and J usage is TRBJ2-5; a weak D match, TRBD2 (5 bases). This CDR3 contains 15 residues. Trimming pared 0 bases from V and 4 bases from J, leaving 13 bases between. Per the germline V gene, CDR1 is SGHRS and CDR2 is YFSETQ.

This chain connects TRBV12-3 or TRBV12-4 to TRBJ2-1; 12 bases line up with TRBD1. V lost 6 bases, J lost 9 bases, and 12 bases stayed unmatched. The CDR3 spans 16 residues. CDR3 nucleotides: TGTGCCAGCAGGTCCACCGGGACAGGGGGCCTTCGTGAGCAGTTCTTC. Protein sequence: CASRSTGTGGLREQFF.

This chain connects TRBV6-5 to TRBJ2-7, with 8 bases matching TRBD2. With 2 bases clipped from V and 4 bases from J, the junction kept 10 bases outside the gene matches. Germline values: CDR1 MNHEY, CDR2 SVGAGI. CDR3 length equals 16 residues. The CDR3 sequence is CASSYRGGTFLYEQYF. CDR3 coding DNA: TGTGCCAGCAGTTACCGGGGGGGGACCTTCCTTTACGAGCAGTACTTC.

A few counts support this clonotype. This chain uses TRBV4-1 with TRBJ2-1; 7 bases line up with TRBD2. Germline V lookup: CDR1 MGHRA, CDR2 YSYEKL. This CDR3 has 14 amino acids. V gave up 8 bases and J gave up 6 bases; unmatched junction bases: 10. CDR3 coding DNA: TGCGCCAGCGGGCTGGGGGGGGTAAGCAATGAGCAGTTCTTC. Residues: CASGLGGVSNEQFF.

The table lists this clonotype with a few counts. Given a much more abundant clone one base away, this may be a read error. The J gene is TRBJ2-7, the V gene TRBV5-1; D may be TRBD1 (6 bases). Germline V lookup: CDR1 SGHRS, CDR2 YFSETQ. V was pared by 0 bases and J by 2 bases, with 9 bases between. This CDR3 is built from 14 residues. The CDR3 DNA sequence: TGCGCCAGCAGCTTGGGGACAGAGGCCTACGAGCAGTACTTC. Its protein is CASSLGTEAYEQYF.

The chain employs TRBV4-1 and TRBJ2-7, with a possible D match to TRBD1 (5 bases). Germline assignment: CDR1 MGHRA and CDR2 YSYEKL. V dropped 1 base and J dropped 3 bases, with 13 bases sitting between them. The CDR3 loop spans 15 amino acids. CDR3 amino acids: CASSQVLTGYYEQYF. As DNA, the CDR3 is TGCGCCAGCAGCCAAGTACTAACAGGCTACTACGAGCAGTACTTC.

The genes are TRBV12-5 and TRBJ2-2, with D tentatively TRBD2 (6 bases). V was shortened by 7 bases and J by 2 bases, with 17 bases between the two germline ends. Germline V CDR1 and CDR2: LGHNT, FRNRAP. The CDR3 extends over 16 amino acids. The CDR3 nucleotides read TGTGCTAGTGCGTTCACTGGAGGGATAAACACCGGGGAGCTGTTTTTT. Protein product: CASAFTGGINTGELFF. Variable domain in full (rest from reference TRBV12-5 and TRBJ2-2): DARVTQTPRHKVTEMGQEVTMRCQPILGHNTVFWYRQTMMQGLELLAYFRNRAPLDDSGMPKDRFSAEMPDATLATLKIQPSEPRDSAVYFCASAFTGGINTGELFFGEGSRLTVL.

The V call is TRBV12-3 or TRBV12-4, the J call TRBJ2-7; TRBD1 aligns across 9 bases. This CDR3 contains 15 residues. The ends lost 6 bases at V and 2 bases at J; junction bases unmatched: 8. The CDR3, as DNA: TGTGCCAGCAGCGTTCGACAGGGGGTGCCCTACGAGCAGTACTTC. Amino acids: CASSVRQGVPYEQYF.

CDR3 coding DNA: TGCGCCAGCAGCTTGGTTCCACAGATCACCTACAATGAGCAGTTCTTC. Residues: CASSLVPQITYNEQFF. This chain links TRBV5-1 with TRBJ2-1; D is unclear. Germline V gene data show CDR1 as SGHRS and CDR2 as YFSETQ. With 0 bases removed from V and 2 bases from J, the gap between germline ends came to 12 bases. The CDR3 consists of 16 residues.

This clonotype occurred a few times. The V call is TRBV12-3 or TRBV12-4, the J call TRBJ1-5; 7 bases line up with TRBD1. V lost 5 bases, J lost 5 bases, and 3 bases stayed unmatched. The CDR3 spans 13 residues. As DNA, the CDR3 is TGTGCCAGCAGTCCGCAGGGGGATCAGCCCCAGCATTTT. Translation gives CASSPQGDQPQHF.

The chain joins TRBV6-2 or TRBV6-3 to TRBJ2-6; TRBD1 matches 7 bases. Germline CDR1 reads MNHEY; CDR2 reads SVGEGT. The junction had 7 bases not matched to a gene; V was cut back by 5 bases and J by 0 bases. The CDR3 sequence is 17 residues long. CDR3 loop: CASSLDRRHSGANVLTF. The CDR3 DNA reads TGTGCCAGCAGTCTGGACAGGAGGCACTCTGGGGCCAACGTCCTGACTTTC.

This clonotype has a single count. The V call is TRBV29-1, the J call TRBJ2-5; D is possibly TRBD1 or TRBD2 (5 bases each). Trimming removed 5 bases at V and 4 bases at J, with 11 bases between. This CDR3 is 12 amino acids long. The germline gives CDR1 SQVTM, CDR2 ANQGSEA. CDR3 bases: TGCAGCGTTACCAGGGACCGAGAGACCCAGTACTTC. Translation gives CSVTRDRETQYF.

J is TRBJ1-1 and V is TRBV20-1; D may be TRBD1 (5 bases). V was trimmed by 0 bases and J by 6 bases, leaving 11 bases between them. The CDR3 is made up of 13 amino acids. Germline V gene lookup returns CDR1 DFQATT and CDR2 SNEGSKA (reference sequence). CDR3 DNA: TGCAGTGCTAGAGATGCGCGGGGGGCTGAAGCTTTCTTT. Translating it yields CSARDARGAEAFF.

This clonotype was observed a few times. This chain uses TRBV5-1 with TRBJ2-5, with a weak D call TRBD2 (6 bases). CDR1 SGHRS and CDR2 YFSETQ come from the germline V gene. The V and J ends lost 2 bases and 0 bases respectively, with 14 bases between them. The CDR3 contains 16 residues. The CDR3 region is CASSLSPGVYQETQYF. The CDR3 bases are TGCGCCAGCAGCTTATCCCCGGGGGTGTACCAAGAGACCCAGTACTTC. Full variable domain (rest looked up from reference TRBV5-1 and TRBJ2-5): KAGVTQTPRYLIKTRGQQVTLSCSPISGHRSVSWYQQTPGQGLQFLFEYFSETQRNKGNFPGRFSGRQFSNSRSEMNVSTLELGDSALYLCASSLSPGVYQETQYFGPGTRLLVL.

The chain has TRBV7-2 and TRBJ1-1; D is uncertain. The V end lost 3 bases, the J end lost 2 bases, and 13 bases lay between the germline ends. CDR3 size: 15 residues. Germline V CDR1 and CDR2: SGHTA, FQGNSA. Written as DNA, the CDR3 is TGTGCCAGCAGCTTGTCCCCGAGGCGAAACACTGAAGCTTTCTTT. Amino acids: CASSLSPRRNTEAFF.

This clonotype has a handful of counts. This sequence joins TRBV5-1 and TRBJ2-5, with 11 bases aligning to TRBD1. Per germline, CDR1 SGHRS and CDR2 YFSETQ. CDR3 size: 16 residues. J gave up 5 bases and V 4 bases, and 10 bases lay outside the gene matches. The CDR3 is CASSVPRTGGIETQYF. DNA of the CDR3: TGCGCCAGCAGCGTTCCCCGGACAGGGGGCATTGAGACCCAGTACTTC.

There are a few counts of this clonotype. The chain employs TRBV6-2 or TRBV6-3 and TRBJ1-1; a possible D gene is TRBD1 (5 bases). CDR3 length: 13 residues. Germline-derived CDR1 and CDR2 are MNHEY and SVGEGT. The V and J ends lost 6 bases and 1 base respectively, with 9 bases between them. The CDR3 coding sequence is TGTGCCAGCAGGGGACCGGGGAACACTGAAGCTTTCTTT. This sequence encodes CASRGPGNTEAFF.

In this sample, this clonotype turned up a few times. The J gene is TRBJ2-1, the V gene TRBV18, with D possibly matching TRBD2 (5 bases). The CDR3 runs to 13 residues. V dropped 5 bases and J dropped 2 bases, with 7 bases sitting between them. CDR1 is KGHSH and CDR2 is LQKENI in the germline V gene. Here the CDR3 DNA reads TGTGCCAGCTCAGCCGGGACCTACAATGAGCAGTTCTTC. Residues: CASSAGTYNEQFF.

This clonotype has just one count. The chain links TRBV6-1 to TRBJ2-3, with 7 bases lining up with TRBD1. In germline, CDR1 is MNHNS, CDR2 SASEGT. With V trimmed by 10 bases and J by 3 bases, 10 bases remained unmatched. CDR3 size: 14 residues. The CDR3 sequence is CANRQGTLTDTQYF. As DNA, the CDR3 is TGTGCCAACCGACAGGGTACGCTTACAGATACGCAGTATTTT.

This chain joins TRBV18 and TRBJ1-1; D gene unclear. The length of the CDR3 is 12 residues. V gave up 6 bases and J gave up 10 bases, with 15 bases separating them. CDR1 KGHSH and CDR2 LQKENI come from the germline V gene. The CDR3 DNA reads TGTGCCAGCTCTTTGCCAAAGGGCCCAGCTTTCTTT. It is translated as CASSLPKGPAFF.

This chain uses TRBV5-1 with TRBJ2-3; TRBD1 matches at 7 bases. With 4 bases clipped from V and 0 bases from J, the junction kept 8 bases outside the gene matches. CDR1 and CDR2 (germline): SGHRS, YFSETQ. The CDR3 totals 16 residues. CDR3 coding DNA: TGCGCCAGCAGCGCAGCCTCAGGGGGTAGCACAGATACGCAGTATTTT. Translation: CASSAASGGSTDTQYF. The whole variable domain, filled in from reference TRBV5-1 and TRBJ2-3, reads KAGVTQTPRYLIKTRGQQVTLSCSPISGHRSVSWYQQTPGQGLQFLFEYFSETQRNKGNFPGRFSGRQFSNSRSEMNVSTLELGDSALYLCASSAASGGSTDTQYFGPGTRLTVL.

In its sample, this clonotype was seen a few times. This rearrangement joins TRBV10-3 to TRBJ2-7, with a weak D call TRBD2 (6 bases). The CDR3 consists of 13 residues. Germline CDR1 ENHRY, CDR2 SYGVKD. V shed 2 bases and J shed 6 bases, with 11 bases lying between them. CDR3 DNA: TGTGCCATCAGTGAGGGAGGGTCCCGCGAGCAGTACTTC. Protein product: CAISEGGSREQYF.

This clonotype turned up a few times. DNA of the CDR3: TGTGCCAGCAGTTTAGTACTTTTGAACACTGAAGCTTTCTTT. This sequence encodes CASSLVLLNTEAFF. The chain has TRBV12-3 or TRBV12-4 and TRBJ1-1; D remains ambiguous. V was trimmed by 1 base and J by 0 bases, leaving 6 bases between them. The length of the CDR3 is 14 residues.